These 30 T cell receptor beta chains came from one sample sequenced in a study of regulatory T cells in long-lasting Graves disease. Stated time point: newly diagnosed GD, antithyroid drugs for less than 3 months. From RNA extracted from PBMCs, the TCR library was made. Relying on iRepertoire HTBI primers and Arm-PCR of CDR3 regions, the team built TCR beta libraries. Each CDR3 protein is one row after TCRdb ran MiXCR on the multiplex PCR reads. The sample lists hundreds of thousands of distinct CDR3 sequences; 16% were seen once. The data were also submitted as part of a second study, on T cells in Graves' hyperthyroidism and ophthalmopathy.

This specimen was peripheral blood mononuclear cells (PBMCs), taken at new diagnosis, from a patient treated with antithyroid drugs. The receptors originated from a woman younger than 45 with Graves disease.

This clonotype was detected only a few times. The CDR3 nucleotides read TGTGCCAGCAGTTTTCTACAGGGCGAGCAGTACTTC. It translates to CASSFLQGEQYF. The chain joins TRBV27 to TRBJ2-7; TRBD1 might be the D (6 bases). Trimming cost V 3 bases and J 6 bases, with 9 bases left between them. There are 12 residues in the CDR3. Germline CDR1 reads MNHEY; CDR2 reads SMNVEV (reference sequence).

The CDR3: CATSREGAGNTGELFF. CDR3 coding DNA: TGTGCCACCAGCAGAGAAGGGGCCGGGAACACCGGGGAGCTGTTTTTT. V usage is TRBV15 and J usage is TRBJ2-2; D is possibly TRBD1 (5 bases). Germline V lookup: CDR1 LNHNV, CDR2 YYDKDF (reference sequence). This CDR3 contains 16 residues. V was shortened by 0 bases and J by 1 base, with 9 bases between the two germline ends.

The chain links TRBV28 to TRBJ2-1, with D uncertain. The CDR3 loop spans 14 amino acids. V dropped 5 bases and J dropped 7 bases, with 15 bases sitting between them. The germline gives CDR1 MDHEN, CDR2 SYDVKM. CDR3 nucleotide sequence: TGTGCCAGCAGTACTCGAGCTAGTTTGAATGAGCAGTTCTTC. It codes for CASSTRASLNEQFF. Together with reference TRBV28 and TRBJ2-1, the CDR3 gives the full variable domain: DVKVTQSSRYLVKRTGEKVFLECVQDMDHENMFWYRQDPGLGLRLIYFSYDVKMKEKGDIPEGYSVSREKKERFSLILESASTNQTSMYLCASSTRASLNEQFFGPGTRLTVL.

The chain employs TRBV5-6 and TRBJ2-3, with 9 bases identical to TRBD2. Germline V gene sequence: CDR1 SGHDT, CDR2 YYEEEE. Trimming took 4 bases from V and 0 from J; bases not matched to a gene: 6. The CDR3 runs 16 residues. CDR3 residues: CASSRISGRSTDTQYF. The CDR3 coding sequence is TGTGCCAGCAGCCGGATTAGCGGGAGAAGCACAGATACGCAGTATTTT.

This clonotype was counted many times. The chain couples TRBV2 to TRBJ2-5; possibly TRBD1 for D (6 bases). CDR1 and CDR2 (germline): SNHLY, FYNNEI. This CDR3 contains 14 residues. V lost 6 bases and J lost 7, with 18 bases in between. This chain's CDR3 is CASRKDSPGGTQYF. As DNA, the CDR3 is TGTGCCAGCAGAAAGGACAGCCCTGGGGGGACCCAGTACTTC. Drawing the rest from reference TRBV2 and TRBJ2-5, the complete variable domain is EPEVTQTPSHQVTQMGQEVILRCVPISNHLYFYWYRQILGQKVEFLVSFYNNEISEKSEIFDDQFSVERPDGSNFTLKIRSTKLEDSAMYFCASRKDSPGGTQYFGPGTRLLVL.

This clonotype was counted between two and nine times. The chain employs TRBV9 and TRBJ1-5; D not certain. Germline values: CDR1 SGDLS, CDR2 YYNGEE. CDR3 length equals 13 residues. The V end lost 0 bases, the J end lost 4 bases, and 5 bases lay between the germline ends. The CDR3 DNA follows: TGTGCCAGCAGCGTAGACCAGAATCAGCCCCAGCATTTT. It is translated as CASSVDQNQPQHF.

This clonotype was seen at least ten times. The CDR3 region has the DNA TGCAGTGCTCGCCCGCGGGAGGTAGCCCCTTGGGACTACACCTTC. Translation gives CSARPREVAPWDYTF. V gene TRBV20-1 combines with J gene TRBJ1-2; D is unclear. Germline V gene sequence: CDR1 DFQATT, CDR2 SNEGSKA (reference sequence). The CDR3 contains 15 residues. Trimming shortened V by 5 bases and J by 10 bases, and 26 bases separated the two germline ends.

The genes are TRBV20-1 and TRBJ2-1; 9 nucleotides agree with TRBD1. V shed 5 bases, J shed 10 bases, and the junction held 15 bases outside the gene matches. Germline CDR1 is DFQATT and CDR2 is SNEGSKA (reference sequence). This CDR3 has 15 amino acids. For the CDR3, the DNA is TGCAGTGCTTTATCCGGGACAGGGAGTTTCGGCGAGCAGTTCTTC. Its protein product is CSALSGTGSFGEQFF.

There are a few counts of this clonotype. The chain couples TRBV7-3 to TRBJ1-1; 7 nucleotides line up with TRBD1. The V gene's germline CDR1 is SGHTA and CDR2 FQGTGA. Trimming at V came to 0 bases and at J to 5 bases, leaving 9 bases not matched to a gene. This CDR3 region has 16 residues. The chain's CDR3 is CASSLTGDRRVTEAFF. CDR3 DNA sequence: TGTGCCAGCAGCTTAACGGGGGACAGAAGAGTGACTGAAGCTTTCTTT.

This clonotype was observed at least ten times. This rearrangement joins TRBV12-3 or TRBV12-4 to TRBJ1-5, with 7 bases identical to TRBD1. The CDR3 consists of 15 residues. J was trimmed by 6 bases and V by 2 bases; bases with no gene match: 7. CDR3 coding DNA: TGTGCCAGCAGTTTACCGAACAGGGGCGCTCAGCCCCAGCATTTT. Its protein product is CASSLPNRGAQPQHF.

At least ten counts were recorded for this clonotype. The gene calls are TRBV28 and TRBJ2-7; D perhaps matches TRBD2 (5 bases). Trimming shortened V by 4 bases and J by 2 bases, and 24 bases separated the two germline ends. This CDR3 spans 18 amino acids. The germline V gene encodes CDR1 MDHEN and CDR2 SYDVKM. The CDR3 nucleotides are TGTGCCAGCAGTTCCCCTCCGGGGTCCTACAGCTCGCCCTACGAGCAGTACTTC. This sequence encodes CASSSPPGSYSSPYEQYF.

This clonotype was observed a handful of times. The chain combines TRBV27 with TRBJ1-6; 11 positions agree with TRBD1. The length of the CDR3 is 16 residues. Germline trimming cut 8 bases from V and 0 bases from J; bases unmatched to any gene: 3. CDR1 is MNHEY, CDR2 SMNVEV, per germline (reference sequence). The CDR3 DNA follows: TGTGCCAGCGGGGACAGGGGGAGCTCCTATAATTCACCCCTCCACTTT. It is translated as CASGDRGSSYNSPLHF.

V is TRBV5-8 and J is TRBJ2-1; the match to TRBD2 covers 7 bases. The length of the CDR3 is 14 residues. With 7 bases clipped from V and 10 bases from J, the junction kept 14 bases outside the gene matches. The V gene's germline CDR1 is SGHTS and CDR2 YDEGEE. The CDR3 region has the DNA TGTGCCAGCCGCCGGGCGGGAGCGAAGTTAGAGCAGTTCTTC. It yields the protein CASRRAGAKLEQFF.

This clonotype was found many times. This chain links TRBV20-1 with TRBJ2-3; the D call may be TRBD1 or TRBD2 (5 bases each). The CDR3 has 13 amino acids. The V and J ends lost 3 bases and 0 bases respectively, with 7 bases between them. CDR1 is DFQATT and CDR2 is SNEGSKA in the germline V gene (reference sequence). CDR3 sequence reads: CSASGASTDTQYF. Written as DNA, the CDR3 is TGCAGTGCTAGCGGGGCAAGCACAGATACGCAGTATTTT.

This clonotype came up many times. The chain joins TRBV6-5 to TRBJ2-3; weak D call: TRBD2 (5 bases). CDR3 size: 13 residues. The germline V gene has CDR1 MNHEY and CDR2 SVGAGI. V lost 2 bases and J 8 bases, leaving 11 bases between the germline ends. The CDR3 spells CASSYQGEGTQYF. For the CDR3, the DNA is TGTGCCAGCAGTTACCAAGGAGAGGGTACGCAGTATTTT.

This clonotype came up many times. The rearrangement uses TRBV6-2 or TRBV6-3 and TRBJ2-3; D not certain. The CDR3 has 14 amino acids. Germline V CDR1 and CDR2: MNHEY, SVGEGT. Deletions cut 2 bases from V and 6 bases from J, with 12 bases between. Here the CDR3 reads CASSYLVSMDTQYF. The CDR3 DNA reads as TGTGCCAGCAGTTACCTTGTCTCCATGGATACGCAGTATTTT.

The CDR3: CASTLNGPENEQFF. CDR3 sequence (DNA): TGTGCCAGCACCCTAAACGGCCCTGAGAATGAGCAGTTCTTC. The chain couples TRBV28 to TRBJ2-1; D is unclear. This CDR3 is 14 amino acids long. The ends were cut back, 7 bases at V and 7 bases at J, with 17 bases in the middle. Germline V gene lookup returns CDR1 MDHEN and CDR2 SYDVKM.

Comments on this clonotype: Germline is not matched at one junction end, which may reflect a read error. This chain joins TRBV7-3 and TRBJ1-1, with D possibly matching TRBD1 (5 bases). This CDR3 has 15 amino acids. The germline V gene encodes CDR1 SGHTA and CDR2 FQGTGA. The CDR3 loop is CACSLEGPPNTEAFF. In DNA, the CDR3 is TGTGCCTGCAGCTTAGAGGGACCCCCGAACACTGAAGCTTTCTTT.

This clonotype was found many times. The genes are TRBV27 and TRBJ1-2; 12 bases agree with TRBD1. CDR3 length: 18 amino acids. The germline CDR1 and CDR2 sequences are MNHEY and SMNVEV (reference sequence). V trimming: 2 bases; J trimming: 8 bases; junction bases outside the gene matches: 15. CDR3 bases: TGTGCCAGCAGTTTACGGGGGCGAGAGGGACAGGGGGCGAAAGGCTACACCTTC. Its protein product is CASSLRGREGQGAKGYTF.

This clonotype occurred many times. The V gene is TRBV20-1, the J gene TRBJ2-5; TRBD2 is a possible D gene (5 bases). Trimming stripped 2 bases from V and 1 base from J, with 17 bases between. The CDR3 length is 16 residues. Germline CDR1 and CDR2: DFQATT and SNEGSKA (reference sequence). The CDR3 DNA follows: TGCAGTGCTAGAACCCACGGGAAAACCATCCAAGAGACCCAGTACTTC. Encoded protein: CSARTHGKTIQETQYF.

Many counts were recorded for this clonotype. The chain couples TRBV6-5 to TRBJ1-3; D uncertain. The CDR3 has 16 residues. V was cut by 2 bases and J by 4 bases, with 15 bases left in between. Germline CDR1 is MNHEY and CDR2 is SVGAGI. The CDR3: CASSYPTRTGGNTIYF. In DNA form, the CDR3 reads TGTGCCAGCAGTTACCCCACCCGGACCGGAGGAAACACCATATATTTT.

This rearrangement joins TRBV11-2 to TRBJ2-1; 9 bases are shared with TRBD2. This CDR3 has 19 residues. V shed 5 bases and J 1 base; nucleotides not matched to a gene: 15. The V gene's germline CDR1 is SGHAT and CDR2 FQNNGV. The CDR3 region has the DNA TGTGCCAGCAGCCTACCGAAGGGGCGGGAGGGCCTATCCTACAATGAGCAGTTCTTC. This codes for CASSLPKGREGLSYNEQFF.

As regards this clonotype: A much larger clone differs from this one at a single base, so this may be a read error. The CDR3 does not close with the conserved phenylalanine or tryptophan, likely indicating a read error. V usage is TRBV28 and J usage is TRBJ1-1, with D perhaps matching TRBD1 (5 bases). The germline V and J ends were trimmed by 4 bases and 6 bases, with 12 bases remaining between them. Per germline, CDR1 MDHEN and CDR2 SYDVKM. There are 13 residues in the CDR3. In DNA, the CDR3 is TGTGCCAGCAGTTGGACCGGGGGATCTGAAGCTTTCTCT. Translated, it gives CASSWTGGSEAFS.

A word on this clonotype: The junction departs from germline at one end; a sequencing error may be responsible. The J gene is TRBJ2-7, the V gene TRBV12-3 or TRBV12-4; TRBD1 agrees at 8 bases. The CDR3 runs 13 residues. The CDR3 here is CASSFSGGYERYF. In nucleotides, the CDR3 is TGTGCCAGCAGTTTCTCAGGGGGCTACGAGCGGTACTTC.

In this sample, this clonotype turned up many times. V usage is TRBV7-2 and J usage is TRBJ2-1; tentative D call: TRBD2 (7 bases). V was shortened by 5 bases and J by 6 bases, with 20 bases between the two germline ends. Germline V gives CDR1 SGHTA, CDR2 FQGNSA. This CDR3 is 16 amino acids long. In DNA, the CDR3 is TGTGCCAGCAGCCTGACAGGCGGGAGTGTTGGCAATGAGCAGTTCTTC. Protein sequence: CASSLTGGSVGNEQFF.

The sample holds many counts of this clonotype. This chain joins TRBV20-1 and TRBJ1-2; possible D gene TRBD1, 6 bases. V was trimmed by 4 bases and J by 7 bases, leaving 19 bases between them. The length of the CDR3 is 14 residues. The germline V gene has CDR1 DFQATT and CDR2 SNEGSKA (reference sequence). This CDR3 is CSATIGQPSGGYTF. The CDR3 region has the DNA TGCAGTGCTACCATCGGACAGCCTTCCGGTGGCTACACCTTC.

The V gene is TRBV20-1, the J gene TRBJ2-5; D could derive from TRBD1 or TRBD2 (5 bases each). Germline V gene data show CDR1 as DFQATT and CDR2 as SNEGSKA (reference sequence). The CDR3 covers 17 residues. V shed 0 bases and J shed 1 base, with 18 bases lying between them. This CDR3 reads CSARDPRRDGPQETQYF. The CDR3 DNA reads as TGCAGTGCTAGAGATCCGCGCCGGGACGGCCCCCAAGAGACCCAGTACTTC.

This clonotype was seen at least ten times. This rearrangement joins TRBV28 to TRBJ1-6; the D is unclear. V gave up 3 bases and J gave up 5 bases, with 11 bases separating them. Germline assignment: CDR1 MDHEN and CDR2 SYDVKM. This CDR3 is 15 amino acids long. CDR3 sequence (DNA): TGTGCCAGCAGTTTCCCGGGAGCTAATAATTCACCCCTCCACTTT. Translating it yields CASSFPGANNSPLHF. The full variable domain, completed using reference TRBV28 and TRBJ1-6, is DVKVTQSSRYLVKRTGEKVFLECVQDMDHENMFWYRQDPGLGLRLIYFSYDVKMKEKGDIPEGYSVSREKKERFSLILESASTNQTSMYLCASSFPGANNSPLHFGNGTRLTVT.

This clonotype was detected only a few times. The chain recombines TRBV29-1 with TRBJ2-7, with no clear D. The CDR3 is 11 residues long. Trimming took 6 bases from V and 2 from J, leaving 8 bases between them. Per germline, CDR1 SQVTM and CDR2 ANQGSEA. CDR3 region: CSVSEAYEQYF. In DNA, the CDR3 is TGCAGCGTGTCCGAAGCCTACGAGCAGTACTTC.

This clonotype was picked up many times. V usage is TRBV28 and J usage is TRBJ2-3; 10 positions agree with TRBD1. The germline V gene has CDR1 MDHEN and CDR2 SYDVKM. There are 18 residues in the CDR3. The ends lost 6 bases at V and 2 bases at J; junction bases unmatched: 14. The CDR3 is CASRPTGGGKVVTDTQYF. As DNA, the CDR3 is TGTGCCAGCAGACCGACAGGGGGCGGAAAGGTGGTCACAGATACGCAGTATTTT.